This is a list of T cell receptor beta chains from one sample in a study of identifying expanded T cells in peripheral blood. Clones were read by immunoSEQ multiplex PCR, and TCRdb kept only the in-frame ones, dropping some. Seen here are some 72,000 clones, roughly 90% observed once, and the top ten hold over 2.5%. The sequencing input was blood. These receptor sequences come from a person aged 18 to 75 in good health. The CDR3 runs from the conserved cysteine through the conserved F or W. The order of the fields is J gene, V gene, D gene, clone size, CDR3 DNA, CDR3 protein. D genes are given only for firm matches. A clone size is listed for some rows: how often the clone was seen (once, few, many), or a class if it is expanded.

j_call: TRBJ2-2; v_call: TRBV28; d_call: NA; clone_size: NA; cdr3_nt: TGTGCCAGCACGTTAGGGAACACCGGGGAGCTGTTTTTT; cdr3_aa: CASTLGNTGELFF
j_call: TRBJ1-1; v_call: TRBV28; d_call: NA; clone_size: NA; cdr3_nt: TGTGCCAGCAGGGTGGCCCTAAGAACTGAAGCTTTCTTT; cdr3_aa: CASRVALRTEAFF
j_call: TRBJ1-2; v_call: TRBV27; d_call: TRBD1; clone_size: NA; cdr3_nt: TGTGCCAGCAGTTTAAAGGGCCAACAGGGGTCTGATGGCTACACCTTC; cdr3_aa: CASSLKGQQGSDGYTF
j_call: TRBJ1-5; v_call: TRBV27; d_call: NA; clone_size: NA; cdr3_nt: TGTGCCAGCAGTTTGTTCCCAGATAGCAATCAGCCCCAGCATTTT; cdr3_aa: CASSLFPDSNQPQHF
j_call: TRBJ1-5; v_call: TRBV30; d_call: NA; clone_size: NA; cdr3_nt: TGTGCCTGGTCACAGAGTTACAATCAGCCCCAGCATTTT; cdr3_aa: CAWSQSYNQPQHF
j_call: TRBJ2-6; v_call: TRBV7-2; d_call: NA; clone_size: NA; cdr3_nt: TGTGCCAGCAGCTTAGGGCAGGTCAACTCTGGGGCCAACGTCCTGACTTTC; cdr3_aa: CASSLGQVNSGANVLTF
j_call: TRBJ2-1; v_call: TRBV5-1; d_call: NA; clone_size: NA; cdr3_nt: TGCGCCAGCAGCTTGGGTTTAGCTGCAGAGAGCTCCTACAATGAGCAGTTCTTC; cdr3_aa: CASSLGLAAESSYNEQFF
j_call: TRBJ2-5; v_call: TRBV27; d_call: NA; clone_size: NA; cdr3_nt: TGTGCCAGCAGAGGTTTCACAGGGCGAGAGACCCAGTACTTC; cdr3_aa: CASRGFTGRETQYF
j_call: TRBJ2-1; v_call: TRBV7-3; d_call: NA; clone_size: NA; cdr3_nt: TGTGCCAGCAGCTTAACGTTCAGTTCTACGGACTACAATGAGCAGTTCTTC; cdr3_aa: CASSLTFSSTDYNEQFF
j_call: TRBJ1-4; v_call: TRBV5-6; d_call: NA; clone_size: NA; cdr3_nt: TGTGCCAGCAGCACACCGGGGCGGGAGGATGAAAAACTGTTTTTT; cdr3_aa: CASSTPGREDEKLFF
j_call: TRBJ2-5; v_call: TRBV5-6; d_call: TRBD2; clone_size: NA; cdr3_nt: TGTGCCAGCAGCTTGCGGGGGGAAGAGACCCAGTACTTC; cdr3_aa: CASSLRGEETQYF
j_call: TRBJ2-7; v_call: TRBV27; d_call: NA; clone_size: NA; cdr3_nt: TGTGCCAGCAGTTTAAAATCGCAACGCGAGCAGTACTTC; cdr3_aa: CASSLKSQREQYF
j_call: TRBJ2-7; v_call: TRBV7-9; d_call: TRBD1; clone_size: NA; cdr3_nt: TGTGCCAGCAGCAAAAACCTACAGGGGAGTTGGTCCTACGAGCAGTACTTC; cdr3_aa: CASSKNLQGSWSYEQYF
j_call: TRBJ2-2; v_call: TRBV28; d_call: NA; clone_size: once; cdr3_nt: TGTGCCAGCAGCGAACCCGGGACCCTCGCCGGGGAGCTGTTTTTT; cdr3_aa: CASSEPGTLAGELFF
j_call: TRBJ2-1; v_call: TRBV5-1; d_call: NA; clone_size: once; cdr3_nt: TGCGCCAGCAGCTTGGGAGGGGGGAGCTCCTACAATGAGCAGTTCTTC; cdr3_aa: CASSLGGGSSYNEQFF
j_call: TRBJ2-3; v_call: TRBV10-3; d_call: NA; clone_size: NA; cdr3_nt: TGTGCCATCAGTGATGGGGGGTTAACTAGCACAGATACGCAGTATTTT; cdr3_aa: CAISDGGLTSTDTQYF
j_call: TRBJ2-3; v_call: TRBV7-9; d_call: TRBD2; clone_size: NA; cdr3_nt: TGTGCCAGCAGCTCGGGAGGGCACGCAGATACGCAGTATTTT; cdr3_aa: CASSSGGHADTQYF
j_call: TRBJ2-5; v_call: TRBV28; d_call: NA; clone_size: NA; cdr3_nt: TGTGCCAGCAGTTCCGACTCCTTCAAGGGGGAGACCCAGTACTTC; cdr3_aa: CASSSDSFKGETQYF
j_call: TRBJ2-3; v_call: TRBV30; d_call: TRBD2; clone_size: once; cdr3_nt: TGTGCCACGCCCCGGGGGGACGGGGATACGCAGTATTTT; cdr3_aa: CATPRGDGDTQYF
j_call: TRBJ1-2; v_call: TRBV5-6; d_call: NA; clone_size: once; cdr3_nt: TGTGCCAGCAGCTCGACCCCTGGCTATGGCTACACCTTC; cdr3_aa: CASSSTPGYGYTF
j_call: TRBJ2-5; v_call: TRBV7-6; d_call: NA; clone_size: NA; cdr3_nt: TGTGCCAGCAGCCCGGTTGCCCCAGGGGAGACCCAGTACTTC; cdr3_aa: CASSPVAPGETQYF
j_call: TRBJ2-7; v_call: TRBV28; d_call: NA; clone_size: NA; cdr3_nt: TGTGCCAGCAGTTTATTCGGCCAGATCTACGAGCAGTACTTC; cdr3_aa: CASSLFGQIYEQYF
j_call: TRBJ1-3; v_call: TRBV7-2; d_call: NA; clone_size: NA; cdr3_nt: TGTGCCAGCAGCTTGGGGGAAGGCACCATATATTTT; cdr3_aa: CASSLGEGTIYF
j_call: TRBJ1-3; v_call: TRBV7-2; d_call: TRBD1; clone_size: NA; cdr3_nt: TGTGCCAGCAGCTTAGAAGGGGGCGATGGAAACGGCATATTTTTT; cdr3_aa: CASSLEGGDGNGIFF
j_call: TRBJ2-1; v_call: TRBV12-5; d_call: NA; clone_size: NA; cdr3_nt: TGTGCTAGTGGTTTGTCCCTAGCGCACCCAAAGAATGAGCAGTTCTTC; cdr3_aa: CASGLSLAHPKNEQFF
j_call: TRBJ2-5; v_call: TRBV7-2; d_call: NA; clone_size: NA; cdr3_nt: TGTGCCAGCAGCTGGGGAGCTGAGGAGACCCAGTACTTC; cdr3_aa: CASSWGAEETQYF
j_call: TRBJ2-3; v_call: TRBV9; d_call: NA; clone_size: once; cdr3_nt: TGTGCCAGCAGCCGACAGACTAGCACAGATACGCAGTATTTT; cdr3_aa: CASSRQTSTDTQYF
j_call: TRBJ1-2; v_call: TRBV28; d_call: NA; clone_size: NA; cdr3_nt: TGTGCCAGCGGAGACTTACGTGGTGGCTACACCTTC; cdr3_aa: CASGDLRGGYTF
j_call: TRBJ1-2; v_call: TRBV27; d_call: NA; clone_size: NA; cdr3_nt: TGTGCCAGCAGTTTTTTTCCCCCCCCCAGCTCTAACTATGGCTACACCTTC; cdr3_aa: CASSFFPPPSSNYGYTF
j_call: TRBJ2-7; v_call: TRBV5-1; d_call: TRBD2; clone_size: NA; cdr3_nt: TGCGCCAGCAGCTTGGCCGTGGCGGGGGTCTACGAGCAGTACTTC; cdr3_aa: CASSLAVAGVYEQYF
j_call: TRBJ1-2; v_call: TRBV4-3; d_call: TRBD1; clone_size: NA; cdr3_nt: TGCGCCAGCAGCCAAGAAACGTCAGGGGGCAACTATGGCTACACCTTC; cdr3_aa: CASSQETSGGNYGYTF
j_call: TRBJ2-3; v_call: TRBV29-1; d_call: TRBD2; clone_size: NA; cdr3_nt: TGCAGCGTAGGGACTAGCGGGAGCACAGATACGCAGTATTTT; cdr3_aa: CSVGTSGSTDTQYF
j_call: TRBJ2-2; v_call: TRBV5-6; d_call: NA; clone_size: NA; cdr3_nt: TGTGCCAGCAGCTTGGTTAGCGGAGCGAACACCGGGGAGCTGTTTTTT; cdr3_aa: CASSLVSGANTGELFF
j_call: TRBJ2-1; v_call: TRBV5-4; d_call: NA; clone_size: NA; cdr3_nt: TGTGCCAGCAGCTCCGCCGGGAGAGGCGGTGAGCAGTTCTTC; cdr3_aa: CASSSAGRGGEQFF
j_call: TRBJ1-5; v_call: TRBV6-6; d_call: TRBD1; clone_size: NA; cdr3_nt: TGTGCCAGCAGACAACAGGGGGTTAGCAATCAGCCCCAGCATTTT; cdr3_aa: CASRQQGVSNQPQHF
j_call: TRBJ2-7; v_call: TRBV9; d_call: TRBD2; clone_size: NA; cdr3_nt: TGTGCCAGCAGCGTAGATGCGGGAGGGCCCAACGAGCAGTACTTC; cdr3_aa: CASSVDAGGPNEQYF
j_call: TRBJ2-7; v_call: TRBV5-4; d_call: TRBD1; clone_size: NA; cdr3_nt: TGTGCCAGCAGCTTGGACGTGTGGGAGGGACAGGGGAACGACGAGCAGTACTTC; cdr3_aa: CASSLDVWEGQGNDEQYF
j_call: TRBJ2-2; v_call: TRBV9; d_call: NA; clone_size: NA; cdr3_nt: TGTGCCAGCAGCGTAGTGGCCGGGAACACCGGGGAGCTGTTTTTT; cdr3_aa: CASSVVAGNTGELFF
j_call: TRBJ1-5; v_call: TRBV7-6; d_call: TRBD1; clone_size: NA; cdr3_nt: TGTGCCAGCAGCCCGGACAGGTTTAGCAATCAGCCCCAGCATTTT; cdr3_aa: CASSPDRFSNQPQHF
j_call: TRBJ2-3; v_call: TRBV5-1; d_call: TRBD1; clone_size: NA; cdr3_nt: TGCGCCAGCAGCTGGACAGGGTGGATCCCCACAGATACGCAGTATTTT; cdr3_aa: CASSWTGWIPTDTQYF
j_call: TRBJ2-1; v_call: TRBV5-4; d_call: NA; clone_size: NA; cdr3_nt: TGTGCCAGCAGCAAGGGGGGGCTGTACGATTACTCCTACAATGAGCAGTTCTTC; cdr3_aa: CASSKGGLYDYSYNEQFF
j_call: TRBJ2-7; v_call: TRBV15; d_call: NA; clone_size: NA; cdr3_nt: TGTGCCACCAGCAGAGGCAGGTACGAGCAGTACTTC; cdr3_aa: CATSRGRYEQYF
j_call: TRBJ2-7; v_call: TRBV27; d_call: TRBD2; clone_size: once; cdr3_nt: TGTGCCAGCAGTCTCAAAGCCCTAGCGGGGGGGTACGAGCAGTACTTC; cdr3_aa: CASSLKALAGGYEQYF
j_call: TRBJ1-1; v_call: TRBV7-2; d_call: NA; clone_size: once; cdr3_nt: TGTGCCAGCAGCTTTGGGGGGGTGAGCACTGAAGCTTTCTTT; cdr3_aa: CASSFGGVSTEAFF
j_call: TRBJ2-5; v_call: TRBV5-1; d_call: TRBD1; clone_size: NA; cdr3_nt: TGCGCCAGCAGCCAGACAGGGGGCGCCTACACGACCCAGTACTTC; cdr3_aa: CASSQTGGAYTTQYF
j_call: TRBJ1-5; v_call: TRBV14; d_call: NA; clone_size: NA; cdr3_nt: TGTGCCAGCAGCCAAGCCCACCACCTCAATCAGCCCCAGCATTTT; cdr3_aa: CASSQAHHLNQPQHF
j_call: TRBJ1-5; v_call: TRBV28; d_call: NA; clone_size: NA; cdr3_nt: TGTGCCAGCAGTTCCGGCGGAGGGTCCCACAATCAGCCCCAGCATTTT; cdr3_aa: CASSSGGGSHNQPQHF
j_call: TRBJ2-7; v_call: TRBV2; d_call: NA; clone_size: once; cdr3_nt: TGTGCCAGCAGTGAAGACTTCTCCTACGAGCAGTACTTC; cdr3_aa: CASSEDFSYEQYF
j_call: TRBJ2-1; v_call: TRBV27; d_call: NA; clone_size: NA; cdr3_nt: TGTGCCAGCAGCGGGAGTTTAAATGAGCAGTTCTTC; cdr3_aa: CASSGSLNEQFF